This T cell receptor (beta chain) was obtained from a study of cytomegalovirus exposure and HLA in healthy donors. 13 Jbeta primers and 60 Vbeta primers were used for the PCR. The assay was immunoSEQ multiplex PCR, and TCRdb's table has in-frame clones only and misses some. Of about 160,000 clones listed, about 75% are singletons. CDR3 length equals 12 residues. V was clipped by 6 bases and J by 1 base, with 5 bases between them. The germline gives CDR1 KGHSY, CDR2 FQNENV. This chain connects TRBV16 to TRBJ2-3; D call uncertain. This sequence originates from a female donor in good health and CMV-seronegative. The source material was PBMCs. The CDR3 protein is CASRSGTDTQYF. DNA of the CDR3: TGTGCCAGCAGGTCTGGCACAGATACGCAGTATTTT.